This section outlines one T cell receptor (beta chain) sequence together with its context. What it binds is unknown. V lost 5 bases and J lost 4; bases outside the gene matches: 14. Germline lookup yields CDR1 SGHAT and CDR2 FQNNGV. The CDR3 extends over 18 amino acids. The PCR was carried out with 60 Vbeta primers and 13 Jbeta primers. Data came from immunoSEQ multiplex PCR; TCRdb stores just in-frame clones and leaves some out. The sample has roughly 260,000 clones; approximately 85% are singletons. These data are taken from a study of cytomegalovirus exposure and HLA in healthy donors. Study-level results: There were 150 to 200 TCR beta chains listed as cytomegalovirus-associated. There was a cluster of highly shared sequence variants that was likely a sequencing artifact.

Sequencing used PBMCs. V is TRBV11-2 and J is TRBJ2-1, with TRBD1 identical over 10 bases. This clonotype was sampled from a woman aged 40 to 50 in good health and CMV-seropositive. The CDR3 here is CASSPGQGVSIGYNEQFF. Written as DNA, the CDR3 is TGTGCCAGCAGCCCCGGACAGGGGGTTTCCATCGGGTACAATGAGCAGTTCTTC. Together with reference TRBV11-2 and TRBJ2-1, the CDR3 gives the full variable domain: EAGVAQSPRYKIIEKRQSVAFWCNPISGHATLYWYQQILGQGPKLLIQFQNNGVVDDSQLPKDRFSAERLKGVDSTLKIQPAKLEDSAVYLCASSPGQGVSIGYNEQFFGPGTRLTVL.